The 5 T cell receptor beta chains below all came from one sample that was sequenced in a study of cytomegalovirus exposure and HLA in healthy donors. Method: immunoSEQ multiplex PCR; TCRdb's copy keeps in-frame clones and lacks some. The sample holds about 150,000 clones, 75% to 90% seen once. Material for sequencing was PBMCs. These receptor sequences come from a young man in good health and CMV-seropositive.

The CDR3 loop reads CASSLRGSQRGETQYF. As DNA, the CDR3 is TGCGCCAGCAGCTTGAGGGGGAGCCAGCGCGGGGAGACCCAGTACTTC. The V and J genes are TRBV5-1 and TRBJ2-5; tentative D call: TRBD1 (6 bases). Trimming left V 1 base short and J 5 bases short, with 18 bases between. Germline CDR1 and CDR2: SGHRS and YFSETQ. The CDR3 loop spans 16 amino acids.

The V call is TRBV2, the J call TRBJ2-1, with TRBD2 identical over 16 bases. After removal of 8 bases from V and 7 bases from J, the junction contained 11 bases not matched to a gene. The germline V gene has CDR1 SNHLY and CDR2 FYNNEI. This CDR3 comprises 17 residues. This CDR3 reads CASYFPGLAGGLNEQFF. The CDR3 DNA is TGTGCCAGCTACTTCCCGGGACTAGCGGGAGGGTTAAATGAGCAGTTCTTC.

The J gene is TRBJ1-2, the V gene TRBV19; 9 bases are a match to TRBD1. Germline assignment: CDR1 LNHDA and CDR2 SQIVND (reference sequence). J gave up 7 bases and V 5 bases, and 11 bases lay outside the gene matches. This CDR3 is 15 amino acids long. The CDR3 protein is CASSSIGTGIGGYTF. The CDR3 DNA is TGTGCCAGTAGTTCCATCGGGACAGGGATCGGTGGCTACACCTTC.

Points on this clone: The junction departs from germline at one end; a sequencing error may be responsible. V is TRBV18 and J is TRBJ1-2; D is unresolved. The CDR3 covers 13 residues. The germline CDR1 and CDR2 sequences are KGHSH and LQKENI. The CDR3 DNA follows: TGTGCCAGCGCACCGACGGGGAACTATGGCTACACCTTC. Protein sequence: CASAPTGNYGYTF.

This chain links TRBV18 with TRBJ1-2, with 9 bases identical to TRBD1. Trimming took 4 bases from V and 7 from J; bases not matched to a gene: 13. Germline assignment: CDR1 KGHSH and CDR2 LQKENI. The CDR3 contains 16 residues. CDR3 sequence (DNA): TGTGCCAGCTCACTTGCCGGGACAGGGATTGACAGTGGCTACACCTTC. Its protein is CASSLAGTGIDSGYTF.